This T cell receptor beta chain is drawn from a study of cytomegalovirus exposure and HLA in healthy donors. Whole-study findings and limits: TCR beta sequences reportedly predicted most subjects' HLA-A and HLA-B alleles accurately. The study carried out a later analysis of TCR beta sequences. It associated roughly 17,000 of them with specific HLA alleles at a false discovery rate of 0.05.

With 60 Vbeta and 13 Jbeta primers, the PCR was carried out. Method: immunoSEQ multiplex PCR; TCRdb's copy keeps in-frame clones and lacks some. Among roughly 150,000 clones listed, around 86% were seen once. A note on this clone: Its cognate antigen is unknown.

The length of the CDR3 is 12 residues. Trimming took 1 base from V and 0 from J, leaving 4 bases between them. Germline V gene lookup returns CDR1 GTSNPN and CDR2 SVGIG (reference sequence). This chain connects TRBV30 to TRBJ2-7; D is unclear. This clonotype was sampled from a male donor in good health and CMV-seronegative. Specimen: PBMCs. The CDR3 is CAWSASSYEQYF. CDR3 DNA sequence: TGTGCCTGGAGTGCGTCCTCCTACGAGCAGTACTTC.